These T cell receptor beta chains were read from a single sample in a study of control samples from healthy donors and cancer patients. Generated by immunoSEQ multiplex PCR, the TCRdb table keeps only in-frame clones and is missing some. Of some 200,000 clones listed, roughly 94% are singletons. Source material: blood. These receptor sequences come from a man between 45 and 60 years old in good health. Each CDR3 is given with its conserved first and last residue. Fields, in order: V gene, D gene, J gene, clone size, CDR3 DNA, CDR3 protein. A D gene is named only where the DNA matches it firmly. Where a row states a size, it is once, few, many or the class of an expanded clone; other rows omit it.

V: TRBV7-2
D: .
J: TRBJ2-5
size: few
DNA: TGTGCCAGCAGCTCCGGGACTCGCCAAGAGACCCAGTACTTC
CDR3: CASSSGTRQETQYF

V: TRBV5-4
D: .
J: TRBJ2-3
size: .
DNA: TGTGCCAGCAGCCTTCCCAACACAGATACGCAGTATTTT
CDR3: CASSLPNTDTQYF

V: TRBV4-2
D: .
J: TRBJ2-7
size: .
DNA: TGTGCCAGCAGCCAAGATCGTCGGGGGTTGTACGAGCAGTACTTC
CDR3: CASSQDRRGLYEQYF

V: TRBV3-1/TRBV3-2
D: .
J: TRBJ2-1
size: .
DNA: TGTGCCAGCAGCCAAGAAGTCAGTTCCTACAATGAGCAGTTCTTC
CDR3: CASSQEVSSYNEQFF

V: TRBV5-1
D: .
J: TRBJ1-1
size: .
DNA: TGCGCCAGCGGGGTCAGGGGCGGCCAGAACACTGAAGCTTTCTTT
CDR3: CASGVRGGQNTEAFF

V: TRBV5-1
D: TRBD2
J: TRBJ2-1
size: .
DNA: TGCGCCAGCAGCTTGGTCGGGGTAGCGGGTACCGTAGTCTTATACAATGAGCAGTTCTTC
CDR3: CASSLVGVAGTVVLYNEQFF

V: TRBV5-8
D: TRBD1
J: TRBJ2-2
size: .
DNA: TGTGCCAGCGGACGCCAGACAGGGCTGAACACCGGGGAGCTGTTTTTT
CDR3: CASGRQTGLNTGELFF

V: TRBV7-2
D: .
J: TRBJ1-5
size: .
DNA: TGTGCCAGCAGCTTAGATTCAGGGCAGAATCAGCCCCAGCATTTT
CDR3: CASSLDSGQNQPQHF

V: TRBV4-2
D: .
J: TRBJ2-7
size: .
DNA: TGTGCCAGCAGCCAAGAATACAGGGAGACCTACGAGCAGTACTTC
CDR3: CASSQEYRETYEQYF

V: TRBV29-1
D: .
J: TRBJ1-1
size: .
DNA: TGCAGCGCCTCAGGGACTCCGAACACTGAAGCTTTCTTT
CDR3: CSASGTPNTEAFF

V: TRBV6-2/TRBV6-3
D: TRBD1
J: TRBJ2-7
size: .
DNA: TGTGCCAGCAGTTACTCGACAGGGGGCTACGAGCAGTACTTC
CDR3: CASSYSTGGYEQYF

V: TRBV5-1
D: TRBD1
J: TRBJ1-2
size: few
DNA: TGCGCCAGCAGCTCAAAACAGGGGGACTATGGCTACACCTTC
CDR3: CASSSKQGDYGYTF

V: TRBV7-6
D: TRBD2
J: TRBJ2-7
size: .
DNA: TGTGCCAGCAGCCCTGGGACTAGCGGGGGGTCTATATCCTACGAGCAGTACTTC
CDR3: CASSPGTSGGSISYEQYF

V: TRBV6-5
D: .
J: TRBJ1-4
size: .
DNA: TGTGCCAGCAGTTACAGTACATTTGAAAAACTGTTTTTT
CDR3: CASSYSTFEKLFF

V: TRBV19
D: .
J: TRBJ1-1
size: .
DNA: TGTGCCACTCAGGGATGGAACACTGAAGCTTTCTTT
CDR3: CATQGWNTEAFF

V: TRBV7-9
D: .
J: TRBJ2-1
size: .
DNA: TGTGCCAGCAGGTTAGGAGAAGCAGCTGAGCAGTTCTTC
CDR3: CASRLGEAAEQFF

V: TRBV18
D: TRBD1
J: TRBJ1-4
size: .
DNA: TGTGCCAGCTCACGCCGGGACAGGGGAGTGGAAAAACTGTTTTTT
CDR3: CASSRRDRGVEKLFF

V: TRBV7-9
D: TRBD1
J: TRBJ1-2
size: once
DNA: TGTGCCAGCAGCTTAGTCGGGACAGGAATTTATGGCTACACCTTC
CDR3: CASSLVGTGIYGYTF

V: TRBV5-1
D: TRBD1
J: TRBJ2-3
size: .
DNA: TGCGCCAGCAGCTCCGGGACAGGTTTCGCAGATACGCAGTATTTT
CDR3: CASSSGTGFADTQYF

V: TRBV6-6
D: .
J: TRBJ1-2
size: .
DNA: TGTGCCAGCACCGCGTGGGTGCAGACGGGCTACACCTTC
CDR3: CASTAWVQTGYTF

V: TRBV7-2
D: .
J: TRBJ2-3
size: .
DNA: TGTGCCAGCAGCCCTCGGGCTAGCGAAGATACGCAGTATTTT
CDR3: CASSPRASEDTQYF

V: TRBV5-1
D: .
J: TRBJ1-2
size: .
DNA: TGCGCCAGCCACCGTGGGGGGGCGCTCAACTATGGCTACACCTTC
CDR3: CASHRGGALNYGYTF

V: TRBV10-3
D: TRBD1
J: TRBJ1-2
size: .
DNA: TGTGCCATCAGCCCAGGTACCGGGACAGGGGATGATGGCTACACCTTC
CDR3: CAISPGTGTGDDGYTF

V: TRBV9
D: TRBD2
J: TRBJ2-5
size: .
DNA: TGTGCCAGCAGCGTAGGCCCCCGTAGCGGGGTTGAAGAGACCCAGTACTTC
CDR3: CASSVGPRSGVEETQYF

V: TRBV28
D: .
J: TRBJ2-1
size: .
DNA: TGTGCCAGCAGTCTCCCGGGTTATGAGCAGTTCTTC
CDR3: CASSLPGYEQFF

V: TRBV7-9
D: .
J: TRBJ2-1
size: .
DNA: TGTGCCAGCAGCCAACTCTACCACAATGAGCAGTTCTTC
CDR3: CASSQLYHNEQFF

V: TRBV10-3
D: .
J: TRBJ1-3
size: .
DNA: TGTGCCATCAGCCCAAGAGGGAACTCTGGAAACACCATATATTTT
CDR3: CAISPRGNSGNTIYF

V: TRBV4-2
D: .
J: TRBJ2-1
size: .
DNA: TGTGCCAGCAGCCACTGGGGGGGCCTCGACAATGAGCAGTTCTTC
CDR3: CASSHWGGLDNEQFF

V: TRBV27
D: .
J: TRBJ1-4
size: .
DNA: TGTGCCAGCAGTAGGTCTCCGATTCTTAATGAAAAACTGTTTTTT
CDR3: CASSRSPILNEKLFF

V: TRBV28
D: .
J: TRBJ2-1
size: .
DNA: TGTGCCAGCAGTTTAGCGGGGCATGAGCAGTTCTTC
CDR3: CASSLAGHEQFF

V: TRBV15
D: .
J: TRBJ2-2
size: .
DNA: TGTGCCACCAGCAGGTGGGGCGGGGGCCCGAACACCGGGGAGCTGTTTTTT
CDR3: CATSRWGGGPNTGELFF

V: TRBV5-6
D: .
J: TRBJ1-1
size: once
DNA: TGTGCCAGCAGCTTGGCCGGGGGCTGGGACACTGAAGCTTTCTTT
CDR3: CASSLAGGWDTEAFF

V: TRBV12-3/TRBV12-4
D: .
J: TRBJ2-2
size: .
DNA: TGTGCCAGCAGTCTGTTGAACACCGGGGAGCTGTTTTTT
CDR3: CASSLLNTGELFF

V: TRBV5-1
D: .
J: TRBJ2-5
size: .
DNA: TGCGCCAGCAGCGACGATCAGGGTGGGGAGACCCAGTACTTC
CDR3: CASSDDQGGETQYF

V: TRBV10-3
D: .
J: TRBJ1-5
size: .
DNA: TGTGCCATCAGTGCGGGTGGAAATCAGCCCCAGCATTTT
CDR3: CAISAGGNQPQHF

V: TRBV19
D: TRBD2
J: TRBJ2-1
size: .
DNA: TGTGCCAGTAGTCTGACTAGCGGTGTCTACAATGAGCAGTTCTTC
CDR3: CASSLTSGVYNEQFF

V: TRBV4-2
D: TRBD2
J: TRBJ2-3
size: .
DNA: TGTGCCAGCAGCCAAGTGAGTCTAGCGGGGAGCACAGATACGCAGTATTTT
CDR3: CASSQVSLAGSTDTQYF

V: TRBV9
D: TRBD2
J: TRBJ2-3
size: .
DNA: TGTGCCAGCAGCGTAGATCGAGCGGGGTTGGGAGATACGCAGTATTTT
CDR3: CASSVDRAGLGDTQYF

V: TRBV7-9
D: .
J: TRBJ1-2
size: .
DNA: TGTGCCAGCAGCTTAGATGGGACACTCCTCGTTGGCTACACCTTC
CDR3: CASSLDGTLLVGYTF

V: TRBV3-1/TRBV3-2
D: TRBD1
J: TRBJ1-2
size: .
DNA: TGTGCCAGCAGCCCAATTCCGGGACAGGGGGACTATGGCTACACCTTC
CDR3: CASSPIPGQGDYGYTF

V: TRBV19
D: .
J: TRBJ1-4
size: once
DNA: TGTGCCAGTAGTATAGTGGGATATAATGAAAAACTGTTTTTT
CDR3: CASSIVGYNEKLFF

V: TRBV12-3/TRBV12-4
D: .
J: TRBJ1-1
size: .
DNA: TGTGCCAGCAGTTTAGAAGGCGTCCTTGAAGCTTTCTTT
CDR3: CASSLEGVLEAFF

V: TRBV20-1
D: TRBD2
J: TRBJ2-5
size: .
DNA: TGCAGTGCTAGTCAGCTAGCGGGGGAAGAGACCCAGTACTTC
CDR3: CSASQLAGEETQYF

V: TRBV10-3
D: .
J: TRBJ1-1
size: once
DNA: TGTGCCATCAGGAACATGAACACTGAAGCTTTCTTT
CDR3: CAIRNMNTEAFF

V: TRBV27
D: .
J: TRBJ1-6
size: .
DNA: TGTGCCAGCAGTTTACAGGGGTTAAGAACAAGCTCCTATAATTCACCCCTCCACTTT
CDR3: CASSLQGLRTSSYNSPLHF

V: TRBV5-1
D: .
J: TRBJ1-2
size: .
DNA: TGCGCCAGCAGCCTCATGCCGGACAACTATGGCTACACCTTC
CDR3: CASSLMPDNYGYTF